This is a list of T cell receptor beta chains from one sample in a study of multiple sclerosis patients with progressive multifocal leukoencephalopathy. Sequenced by immunoSEQ multiplex PCR; TCRdb stores in-frame clones only, minus some. The sample contains fewer than 40,000 clones, roughly 90% of which appear only once. The starting material was PBMCs, obtained from a patient treated with natalizumab. The receptors shown here come from a human donor with progressive multifocal leukoencephalopathy. Both conserved end residues are part of each CDR3. A D gene is named only where the DNA matches it firmly. Clone sizes are given selectively: once, few, many, or a class where the clone is expanded.

clone_size | j_call | cdr3_length | d_call | v_call | cdr3_nt | cdr3_aa
once | TRBJ2-3 | 15 | TRBD1 | TRBV19 | TGTGCCAGTAGTATCGGACAGGGGGGCACAGATACGCAGTATTTT | CASSIGQGGTDTQYF
- | TRBJ2-1 | 18 | - | TRBV11-2 | TGTGCCAGCAGCGCAAGTAAACTTGGGGGCGCGAGGAGTCCTAGGGGGTTCTTC | CASSASKLGGARSPRGFF
few | TRBJ2-1 | 17 | TRBD2 | TRBV6-1 | TGTGCCAGCAGTGAAGCCCTCCTAGCGGATTACTACAATGAGCAGTTCTTC | CASSEALLADYYNEQFF
few | TRBJ1-1 | 11 | - | TRBV19 | TGTGCCAGTACCCAGAACACTGAAGCTTTCTTT | CASTQNTEAFF
- | TRBJ2-7 | 15 | TRBD1 | TRBV4-3 | TGCGCCAGCAGCCTCGACAGGGGGCACTCCTACGAGCAGTACTTC | CASSLDRGHSYEQYF
- | TRBJ2-1 | 16 | TRBD2 | TRBV7-2 | TGTGCCAGCAGCTCCTGGGGGACTAGGGGGTACAATGAGCAGTTCTTC | CASSSWGTRGYNEQFF
- | TRBJ1-4 | 12 | TRBD1 | TRBV18 | TGTGCCAGCTCAGGACAGGGCGTGGAACTGTTTTTT | CASSGQGVELFF
once | TRBJ2-1 | 16 | TRBD2 | TRBV19 | TGTGCCAGTAGTTCGGGACTAGCGGGAGTTTTCAATGAGCAGTTCTTC | CASSSGLAGVFNEQFF
- | TRBJ1-2 | 16 | - | TRBV5-4 | TGTGCCAGCAGCTTGGCCGGGGGCTTAGCTAACTATGGCTACACCTTC | CASSLAGGLANYGYTF
- | TRBJ1-1 | 14 | TRBD1 | TRBV4-2 | TGTGCCAGCAGCCAGAATACAGGGGTCACTGAAGCTTTCTTT | CASSQNTGVTEAFF
- | TRBJ1-2 | 13 | TRBD1 | TRBV7-9 | TGTGCCAGCAGTTCAGCAGGGGGCTATGGCTACACCTTC | CASSSAGGYGYTF
few | TRBJ1-4 | 14 | TRBD1 | TRBV18 | TGTGCCAGCTCACCGGGACAGGGCTTCAAAAAACTGTTTTTT | CASSPGQGFKKLFF
- | TRBJ2-2 | 14 | - | TRBV14 | TGTGCCAGCAGGCTTACACCGAACACCGGGGAGCTGTTTTTT | CASRLTPNTGELFF
- | TRBJ2-7 | 15 | - | TRBV7-2 | TGTGCCAGCAGCTTAGAGTACGGCCCCGCCTACGAGCAGTACTTC | CASSLEYGPAYEQYF
- | TRBJ1-3 | 14 | - | TRBV28 | TGTGCCAGCAGTTTAGGTAGCTCTGGAAACACCATATATTTT | CASSLGSSGNTIYF
once | TRBJ1-3 | 14 | - | TRBV6-5 | TGTGCCAGCCGTGACGACGCTTATGGAAACACCATATATTTT | CASRDDAYGNTIYF
once | TRBJ1-1 | 14 | - | TRBV10-1 | TGCGCCAGCAGTGAGTCCACAGGGAGACTCGAAGCTTTCTTT | CASSESTGRLEAFF
- | TRBJ1-1 | 14 | - | TRBV10-3 | TGTGCCATCAGTACCGATTATATGAACACTGAAGCTTTCTTT | CAISTDYMNTEAFF